This T cell receptor (beta chain) was profiled in a study of human T cells and chemical hapten exposure. Time point given: patch test 1, 2 weeks after DPC sensitization. This sample's treatment: therapeutic diphenylcyclopropenone sensitization with weekly scalp DPC. TCRdb recomputed calls from the RACE reads with MiXCR, one row per CDR3 protein. The sample holds tens of thousands of distinct CDR3 sequences, 8% to 9.5% seen once. This CDR3 comprises 16 residues. CDR1 SGHTA and CDR2 FQGNSA come from the germline V gene. V dropped 4 bases and J dropped 7; count of bases not matched to a gene: 10. This clonotype was counted ten times or more.

This specimen consisted of whole blood, obtained in connection with sensitization to the hapten diphenylcyclopropenone (DPC). The rearrangement links TRBV7-2 to TRBJ2-2; TRBD2 matches 9 bases. This receptor was identified in a woman between 45 and 60 years old with alopecia areata. Some clones in this sample may be carry-over from other donors' samples. In DNA form, the CDR3 reads TGTGCCAGCAGCTCCGGGATAGCGGGAGAGGGCGGGGAGCTGTTTTTT. Amino acid sequence: CASSSGIAGEGGELFF.